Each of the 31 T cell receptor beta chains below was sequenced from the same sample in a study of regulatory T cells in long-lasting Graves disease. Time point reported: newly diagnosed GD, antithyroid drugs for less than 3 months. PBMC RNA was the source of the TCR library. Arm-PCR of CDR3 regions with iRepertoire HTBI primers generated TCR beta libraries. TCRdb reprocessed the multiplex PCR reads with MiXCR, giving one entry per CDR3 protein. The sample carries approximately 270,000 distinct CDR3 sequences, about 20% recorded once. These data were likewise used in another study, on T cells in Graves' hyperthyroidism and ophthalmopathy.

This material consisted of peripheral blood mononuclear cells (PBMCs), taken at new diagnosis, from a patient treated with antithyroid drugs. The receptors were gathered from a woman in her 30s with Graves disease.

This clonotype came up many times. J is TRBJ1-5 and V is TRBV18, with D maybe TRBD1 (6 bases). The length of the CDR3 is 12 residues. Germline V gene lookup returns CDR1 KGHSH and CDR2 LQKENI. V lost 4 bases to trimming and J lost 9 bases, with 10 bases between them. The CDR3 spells CASSRVRGPQHF. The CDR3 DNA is TGTGCCAGCTCACGAGTCAGGGGGCCCCAGCATTTT.

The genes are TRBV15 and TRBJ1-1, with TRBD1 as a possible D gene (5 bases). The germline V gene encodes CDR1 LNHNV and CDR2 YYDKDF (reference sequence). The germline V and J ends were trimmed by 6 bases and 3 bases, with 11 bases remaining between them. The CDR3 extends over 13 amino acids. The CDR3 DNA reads TGTGCCACCAGAAGTGACAGTTACACTGAAGCTTTCTTT. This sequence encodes CATRSDSYTEAFF.

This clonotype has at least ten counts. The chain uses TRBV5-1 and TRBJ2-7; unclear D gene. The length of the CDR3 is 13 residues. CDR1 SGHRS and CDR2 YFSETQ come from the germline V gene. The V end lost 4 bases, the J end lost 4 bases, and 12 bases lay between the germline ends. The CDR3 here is CASSRMDGYEQYF. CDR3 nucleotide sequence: TGCGCCAGCAGCAGAATGGACGGGTACGAGCAGTACTTC.

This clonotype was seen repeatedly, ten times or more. The CDR3 sequence: CATRDRGHQPQHF. CDR3 sequence (DNA): TGTGCCACCCGGGACAGGGGCCATCAGCCCCAGCATTTT. This chain links TRBV6-1 with TRBJ1-5, with TRBD1 identical over 10 bases. This CDR3 is built from 13 residues. Germline CDR1 and CDR2: MNHNS and SASEGT. The trim removed 10 bases at V and 5 bases at J, leaving 5 bases unmatched.

CDR3 loop: CASSPMSGTETQYF. The CDR3 DNA sequence: TGTGCCAGCTCACCAATGTCGGGAACGGAGACCCAGTACTTC. The V and J genes are TRBV2 and TRBJ2-5, with D maybe TRBD2 (5 bases). Germline lookup yields CDR1 SNHLY and CDR2 FYNNEI. The CDR3 spans 14 residues. The V and J ends lost 8 bases and 5 bases respectively, with 18 bases between them.

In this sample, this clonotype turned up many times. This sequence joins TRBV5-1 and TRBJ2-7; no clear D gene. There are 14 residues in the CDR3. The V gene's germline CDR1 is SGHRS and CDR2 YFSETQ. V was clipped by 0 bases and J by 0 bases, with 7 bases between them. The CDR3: CASSLVPSSYEQYF. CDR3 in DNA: TGCGCCAGCAGCTTGGTACCCAGCTCCTACGAGCAGTACTTC.

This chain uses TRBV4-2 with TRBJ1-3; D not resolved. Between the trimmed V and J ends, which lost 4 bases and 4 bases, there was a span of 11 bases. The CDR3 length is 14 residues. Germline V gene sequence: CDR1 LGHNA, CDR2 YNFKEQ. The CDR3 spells CASSPSLGGNTIYF. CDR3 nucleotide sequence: TGTGCCAGCAGCCCGTCCCTGGGGGGAAACACCATATATTTT.

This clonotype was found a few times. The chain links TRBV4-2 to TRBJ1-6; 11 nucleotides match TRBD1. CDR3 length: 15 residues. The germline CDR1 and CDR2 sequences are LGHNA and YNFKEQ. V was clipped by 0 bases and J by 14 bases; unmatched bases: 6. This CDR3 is CASSQEGGQGVALHF. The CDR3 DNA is TGTGCCAGCAGCCAAGAAGGGGGACAGGGGGTGGCCCTCCACTTT.

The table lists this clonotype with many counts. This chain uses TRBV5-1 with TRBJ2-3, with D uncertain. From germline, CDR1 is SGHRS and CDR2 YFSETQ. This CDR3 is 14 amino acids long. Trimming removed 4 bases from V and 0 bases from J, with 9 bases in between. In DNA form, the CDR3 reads TGCGCCAGCAGCGAGGCCAGGAGCACAGATACGCAGTATTTT. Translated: CASSEARSTDTQYF.

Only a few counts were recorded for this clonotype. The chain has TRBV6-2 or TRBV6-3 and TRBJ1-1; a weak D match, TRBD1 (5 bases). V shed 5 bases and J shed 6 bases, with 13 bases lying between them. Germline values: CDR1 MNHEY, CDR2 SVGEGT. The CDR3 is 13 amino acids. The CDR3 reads CASSRGRLSEAFF. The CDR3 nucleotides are TGTGCCAGCAGTCGGGGGAGGTTGTCTGAAGCTTTCTTT.

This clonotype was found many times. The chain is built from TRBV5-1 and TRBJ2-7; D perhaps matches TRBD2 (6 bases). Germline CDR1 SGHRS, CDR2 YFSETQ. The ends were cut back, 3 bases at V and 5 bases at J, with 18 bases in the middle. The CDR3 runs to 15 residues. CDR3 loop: CASSSNPGGGNEQYF. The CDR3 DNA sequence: TGCGCCAGCAGCTCCAATCCAGGTGGGGGGAACGAGCAGTACTTC. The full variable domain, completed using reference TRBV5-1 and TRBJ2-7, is KAGVTQTPRYLIKTRGQQVTLSCSPISGHRSVSWYQQTPGQGLQFLFEYFSETQRNKGNFPGRFSGRQFSNSRSEMNVSTLELGDSALYLCASSSNPGGGNEQYFGPGTRLTVT.

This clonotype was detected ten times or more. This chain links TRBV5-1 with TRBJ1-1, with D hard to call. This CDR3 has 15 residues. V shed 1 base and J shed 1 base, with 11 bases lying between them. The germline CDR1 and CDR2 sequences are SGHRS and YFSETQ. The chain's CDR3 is CASSLRYVKNTEAFF. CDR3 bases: TGCGCCAGCAGCTTGAGGTATGTCAAGAACACTGAAGCTTTCTTT.

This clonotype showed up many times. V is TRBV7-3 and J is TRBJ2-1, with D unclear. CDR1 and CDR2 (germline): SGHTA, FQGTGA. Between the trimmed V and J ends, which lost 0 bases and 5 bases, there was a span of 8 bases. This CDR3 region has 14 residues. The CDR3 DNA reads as TGTGCCAGCAGCTTAACTTCCCAACACAATGAGCAGTTCTTC. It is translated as CASSLTSQHNEQFF.

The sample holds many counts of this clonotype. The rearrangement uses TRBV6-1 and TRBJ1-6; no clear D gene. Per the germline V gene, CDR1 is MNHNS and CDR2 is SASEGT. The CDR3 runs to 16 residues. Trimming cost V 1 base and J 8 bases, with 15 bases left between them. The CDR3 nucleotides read TGTGCCAGCAGTGAAGGTAGCCCCCGTCCAGATTCACCCCTCCACTTT. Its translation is CASSEGSPRPDSPLHF.

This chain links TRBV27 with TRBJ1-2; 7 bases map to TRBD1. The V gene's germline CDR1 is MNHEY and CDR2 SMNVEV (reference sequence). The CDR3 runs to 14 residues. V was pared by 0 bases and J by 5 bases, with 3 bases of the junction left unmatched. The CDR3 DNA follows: TGTGCCAGCAGTTTATCGGGACAGCAGTATGGCTACACCTTC. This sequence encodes CASSLSGQQYGYTF.

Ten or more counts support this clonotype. The CDR3 region has the DNA TGCAGTGCTCTACAGGGGGTCACTGAAGCTTTCTTT. Its translation is CSALQGVTEAFF. The chain uses TRBV20-1 and TRBJ1-1; TRBD1 aligns across 8 bases. V gave up 5 bases and J gave up 4 bases; unmatched junction bases: 3. Germline values: CDR1 DFQATT, CDR2 SNEGSKA (reference sequence). The length of the CDR3 is 12 residues.

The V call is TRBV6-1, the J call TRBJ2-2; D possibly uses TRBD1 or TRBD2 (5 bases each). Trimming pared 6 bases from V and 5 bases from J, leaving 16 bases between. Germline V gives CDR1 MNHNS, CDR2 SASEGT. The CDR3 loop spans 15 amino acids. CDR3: CASRSGRGRTGELFF. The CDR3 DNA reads TGTGCCAGCAGGTCGGGACGGGGACGGACCGGGGAGCTGTTTTTT.

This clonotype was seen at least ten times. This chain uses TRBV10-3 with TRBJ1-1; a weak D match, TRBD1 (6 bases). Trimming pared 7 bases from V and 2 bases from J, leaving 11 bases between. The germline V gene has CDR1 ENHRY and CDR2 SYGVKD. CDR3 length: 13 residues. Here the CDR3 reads CAITGQLNTEAFF. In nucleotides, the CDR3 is TGTGCCATCACCGGACAGCTAAACACTGAAGCTTTCTTT.

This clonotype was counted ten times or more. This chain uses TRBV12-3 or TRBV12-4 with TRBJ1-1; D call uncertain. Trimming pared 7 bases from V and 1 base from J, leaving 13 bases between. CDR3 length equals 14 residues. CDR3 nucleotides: TGTGCCAGCACCAGGAGAGGCCGGAACACTGAAGCTTTCTTT. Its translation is CASTRRGRNTEAFF.

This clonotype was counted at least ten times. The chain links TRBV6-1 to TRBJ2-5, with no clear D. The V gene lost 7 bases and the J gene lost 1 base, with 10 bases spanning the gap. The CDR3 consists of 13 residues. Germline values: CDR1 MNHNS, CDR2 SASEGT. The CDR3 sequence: CASNIVAQETQYF. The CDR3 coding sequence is TGTGCCAGCAATATCGTGGCCCAAGAGACCCAGTACTTC.

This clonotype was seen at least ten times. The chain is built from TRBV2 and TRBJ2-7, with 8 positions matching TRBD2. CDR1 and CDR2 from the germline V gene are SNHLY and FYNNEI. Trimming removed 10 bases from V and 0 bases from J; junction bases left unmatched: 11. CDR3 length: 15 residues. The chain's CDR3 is CATTSGGSPSYEQYF. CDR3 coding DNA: TGTGCCACCACCTCGGGGGGGAGTCCCTCCTACGAGCAGTACTTC. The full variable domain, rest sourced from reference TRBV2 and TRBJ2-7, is EPEVTQTPSHQVTQMGQEVILRCVPISNHLYFYWYRQILGQKVEFLVSFYNNEISEKSEIFDDQFSVERPDGSNFTLKIRSTKLEDSAMYFCATTSGGSPSYEQYFGPGTRLTVT.

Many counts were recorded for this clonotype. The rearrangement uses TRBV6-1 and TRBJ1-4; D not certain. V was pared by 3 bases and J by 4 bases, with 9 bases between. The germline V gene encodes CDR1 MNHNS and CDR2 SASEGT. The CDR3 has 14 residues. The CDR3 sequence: CASSDVGFNEKLFF. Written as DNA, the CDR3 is TGTGCCAGCAGTGATGTAGGGTTTAATGAAAAACTGTTTTTT.

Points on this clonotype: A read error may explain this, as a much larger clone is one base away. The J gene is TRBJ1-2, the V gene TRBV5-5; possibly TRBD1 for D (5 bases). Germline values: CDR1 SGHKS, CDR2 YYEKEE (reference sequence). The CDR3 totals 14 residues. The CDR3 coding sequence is TGTGCCAGCACCCAGGGCGGGGGGTTCTATGGCTACATCTTC. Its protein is CASTQGGGFYGYIF. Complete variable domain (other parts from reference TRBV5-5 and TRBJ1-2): DAGVTQSPTHLIKTRGQQVTLRCSPISGHKSVSWYQQVLGQGPQFIFQYYEKEERGRGNFPDRFSARQFPNYSSELNVNALLLGDSALYLCASTQGGGFYGYIFGSGTRLTVV.

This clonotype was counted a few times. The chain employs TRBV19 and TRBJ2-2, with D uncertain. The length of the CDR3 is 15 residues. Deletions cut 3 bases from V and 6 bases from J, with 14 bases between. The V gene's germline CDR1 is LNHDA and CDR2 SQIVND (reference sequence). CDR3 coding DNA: TGTGCCAGTAGTATTTACCCTGTAGGCCCCGGGGAGCTGTTTTTT. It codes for CASSIYPVGPGELFF.

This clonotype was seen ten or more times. CDR3 region: CASSIAGSGGMGETQYF. CDR3 in DNA: TGTGCCAGTAGTATAGCTGGTAGCGGGGGTATGGGGGAGACCCAGTACTTC. This chain uses TRBV19 with TRBJ2-5; 9 nucleotides match TRBD2. The trim removed 1 base at V and 5 bases at J, leaving 11 bases unmatched. The CDR3 sequence is 17 residues long. CDR1 LNHDA and CDR2 SQIVND come from the germline V gene (reference sequence).

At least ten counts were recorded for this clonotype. This CDR3 reads CASMGRGGGTEAFF. CDR3 bases: TGTGCCAGCATGGGCCGGGGAGGAGGCACTGAAGCTTTCTTT. The chain carries TRBV6-1 and TRBJ1-1; the D is unclear. The germline V gene has CDR1 MNHNS and CDR2 SASEGT. The CDR3 is made up of 14 amino acids. The V end was cut by 7 bases, the J end by 4 bases, with 16 bases between.

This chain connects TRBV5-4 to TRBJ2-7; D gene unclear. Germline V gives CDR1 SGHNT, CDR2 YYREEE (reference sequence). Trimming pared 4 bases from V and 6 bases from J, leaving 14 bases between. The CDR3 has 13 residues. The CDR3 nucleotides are TGTGCCAGCAGCCCTACGGGCATTGGCGAGCAGTACTTC. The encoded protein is CASSPTGIGEQYF.

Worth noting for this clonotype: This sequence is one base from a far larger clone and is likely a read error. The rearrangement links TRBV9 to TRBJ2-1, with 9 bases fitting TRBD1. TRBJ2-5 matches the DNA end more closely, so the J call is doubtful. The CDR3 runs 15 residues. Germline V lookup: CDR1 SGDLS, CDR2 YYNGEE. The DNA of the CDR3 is TGTGCCAGCAGCGCAGCCGGGACAGGGAGAGAGGCCCAGTACTTC. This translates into CASSAAGTGREAQYF.

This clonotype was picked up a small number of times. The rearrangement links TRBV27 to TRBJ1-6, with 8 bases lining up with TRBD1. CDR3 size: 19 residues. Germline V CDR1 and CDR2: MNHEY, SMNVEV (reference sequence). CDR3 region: CASSLRGRGRTSYNSPLHF. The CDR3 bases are TGTGCTAGTTCCCTTAGGGGCAGGGGGCGGACCTCCTATAATTCACCCCTCCACTTT.

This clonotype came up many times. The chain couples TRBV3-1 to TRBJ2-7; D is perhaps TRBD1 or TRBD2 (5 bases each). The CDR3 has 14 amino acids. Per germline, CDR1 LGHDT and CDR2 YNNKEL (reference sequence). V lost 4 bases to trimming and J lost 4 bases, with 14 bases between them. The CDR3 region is CASSLTGDGYEQYF. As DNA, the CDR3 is TGTGCCAGCAGCCTCACCGGGGACGGATACGAGCAGTACTTC.

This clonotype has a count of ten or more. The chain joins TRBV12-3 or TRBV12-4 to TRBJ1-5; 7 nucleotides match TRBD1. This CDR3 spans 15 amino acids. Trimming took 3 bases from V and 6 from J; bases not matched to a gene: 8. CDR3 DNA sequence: TGTGCCAGCAGTTTGGTGAGGGGGCCGGGTCAGCCCCAGCATTTT. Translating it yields CASSLVRGPGQPQHF.